The 24 T cell receptor beta chains below all came from one sample that was sequenced in a study of CD8+CD57+ T cells in acquired aplastic anemia. Sequencing involved patients with CD8+CD57+ cell expansion previously shown by flow cytometry. The study profiled TCR beta VDJ and CDR3 using genomic DNA as template. TCRdb redid the calling of the reads with MiXCR, one entry per CDR3 protein. This table has 130,000 or so distinct CDR3 sequences, under 60% appearing once. Specimen: sorted CD4+, CD8+, or CD8+CD57+ T cells (not recorded which) from PBMCs. These receptors were obtained from a human donor with aplastic anemia.

This clonotype was counted at least ten times. V usage is TRBV12-3 or TRBV12-4 and J usage is TRBJ2-7, with a weak D call TRBD2 (6 bases). Trimming stripped 8 bases from V and 7 bases from J, with 12 bases between. The CDR3 is 11 amino acids. In DNA, the CDR3 is TGTGCCAGCCGAACCGCGGGGGAGCAGTACTTC. Amino acids: CASRTAGEQYF.

The chain has TRBV4-1 and TRBJ2-2; tentative D call: TRBD2 (7 bases). Trimming pared 11 bases from V and 4 bases from J, leaving 17 bases between. Germline CDR1 is MGHRA and CDR2 is YSYEKL. CDR3 length equals 14 residues. CDR3 amino acids: CASYGGGLTGELFF. CDR3 sequence (DNA): TGCGCCTCCTATGGGGGGGGGCTCACCGGGGAGCTGTTTTTT.

This clonotype was counted between two and nine times. The chain is built from TRBV11-2 and TRBJ2-6, with D unclear. Germline V gene lookup returns CDR1 SGHAT and CDR2 FQNNGV. V was cut by 11 bases and J by 3 bases, with 11 bases left in between. The CDR3 is made up of 13 amino acids. The CDR3 nucleotides read TGTGCCGCCTTCTCCCTTGGGGCCAACGTCCTGACTTTC. The encoded protein is CAAFSLGANVLTF.

The chain employs TRBV2 and TRBJ2-7; D gene uncertain. The V end lost 8 bases, the J end lost 0 bases, and 17 bases lay between the germline ends. Germline CDR1 and CDR2: SNHLY and FYNNEI. There are 15 residues in the CDR3. The CDR3 coding sequence is TGTGCCAGCGTGGGAACGTCGGAGAGCTCCTACGAGCAGTACTTC. Amino acids: CASVGTSESSYEQYF.

The chain combines TRBV11-2 with TRBJ1-2; 7 bases are a match to TRBD1. V dropped 4 bases and J dropped 2; count of bases not matched to a gene: 13. Germline CDR1 SGHAT, CDR2 FQNNGV. The CDR3 runs to 17 residues. The CDR3 DNA sequence: TGTGCCAGCAGCTCTGGGGTCTTGGGACAGACGAACTATGGCTACACCTTC. Amino acid sequence: CASSSGVLGQTNYGYTF.

CDR3 amino acids: CATRGPASNYGYTF. The CDR3 nucleotides read TGTGCCACCAGAGGACCAGCCAGTAACTATGGCTACACCTTC. This chain joins TRBV15 and TRBJ1-2; D is undetermined. The CDR3 is made up of 14 amino acids. V was clipped by 6 bases and J by 1 base, with 12 bases between them. Germline CDR1 and CDR2: LNHNV and YYDKDF (reference sequence).

This clonotype was seen only a few times. This chain uses TRBV19 with TRBJ1-5; D call uncertain. The ends were cut back, 10 bases at V and 0 bases at J, with 13 bases in the middle. The CDR3 covers 14 residues. Germline lookup yields CDR1 LNHDA and CDR2 SQIVND (reference sequence). In nucleotides, the CDR3 is TGTGCCACCAGCGCAGCTAATAGCAATCAGCCCCAGCATTTT. Amino acids: CATSAANSNQPQHF.

This clonotype was recorded at least ten times. This rearrangement joins TRBV5-6 to TRBJ2-5; D is uncertain. Trimming took off 2 bases at V and 1 base at J, with 6 bases between the two ends. The CDR3 runs 13 residues. The germline gives CDR1 SGHDT, CDR2 YYEEEE. CDR3 nucleotide sequence: TGTGCCAGCAGCTTACCCAGCCAAGAGACCCAGTACTTC. Protein product: CASSLPSQETQYF.

The chain has TRBV25-1 and TRBJ2-7; D uncertain. Germline values: CDR1 MGHDK, CDR2 SYGVNS. The CDR3 runs to 13 residues. Trimming cost V 6 bases and J 0 bases, with 9 bases left between them. The CDR3 loop reads CASRDKSSYEQYF. In DNA form, the CDR3 reads TGTGCCAGCAGAGACAAGAGCTCCTACGAGCAGTACTTC.

The CDR3 nucleotides read TGCAGTGCTAGGCTACCGGGAGGGCTGGAGCAGCCCCAGCATTTT. The encoded protein is CSARLPGGLEQPQHF. V gene TRBV20-1 combines with J gene TRBJ1-5; D not certain. V was shortened by 3 bases and J by 7 bases, with 19 bases between the two germline ends. Per germline, CDR1 DFQATT and CDR2 SNEGSKA (reference sequence). This CDR3 has 15 residues.

This clonotype was found many times. This chain uses TRBV27 with TRBJ2-3; no reliable D call. CDR3 length: 13 residues. Germline lookup yields CDR1 MNHEY and CDR2 SMNVEV (reference sequence). V lost 4 bases to trimming and J lost 4 bases, with 9 bases between them. The CDR3: CASSYPFSDTQYF. CDR3 sequence (DNA): TGTGCCAGCAGTTACCCCTTTTCAGATACGCAGTATTTT.

This chain connects TRBV15 to TRBJ2-5; D is possibly TRBD1 or TRBD2 (6 bases each). The CDR3 is 17 amino acids. The germline V gene has CDR1 LNHNV and CDR2 YYDKDF (reference sequence). V gave up 1 base and J gave up 1 base, with 16 bases separating them. The CDR3 sequence: CATSRVGGGRGQETQYF. The CDR3 DNA follows: TGTGCCACCAGCAGAGTCGGGGGTGGCAGGGGCCAAGAGACCCAGTACTTC.

This clonotype has ten or more counts. This chain connects TRBV11-2 to TRBJ2-5; the D gene is possibly TRBD1 (5 bases). The germline V gene encodes CDR1 SGHAT and CDR2 FQNNGV. This CDR3 has 14 residues. Between the trimmed V and J ends, which lost 0 bases and 4 bases, there was a span of 9 bases. As DNA, the CDR3 is TGTGCCAGCAGCTTAGAAGGGGTGGGAGAGACCCAGTACTTC. It translates to CASSLEGVGETQYF.

The J gene is TRBJ2-6, the V gene TRBV5-4, with 8 bases that match TRBD2. The ends lost 0 bases at V and 2 bases at J; junction bases unmatched: 7. The length of the CDR3 is 18 residues. Germline lookup yields CDR1 SGHNT and CDR2 YYREEE (reference sequence). CDR3 amino acids: CASSLALGGGPGANVLTF. The CDR3 DNA reads as TGTGCCAGCAGCTTGGCGCTCGGGGGGGGGCCTGGGGCCAACGTCCTGACTTTC.

This clonotype was counted at least ten times. The chain employs TRBV11-2 and TRBJ2-7; D perhaps matches TRBD1 (7 bases). Germline-derived CDR1 and CDR2 are SGHAT and FQNNGV. V lost 5 bases and J 5 bases, leaving 19 bases between the germline ends. CDR3 length equals 15 residues. The DNA for the CDR3 is TGTGCCAGCAGCCCCGGGGGCAGGGGGATCGACGAGCAGTACTTC. Amino acids: CASSPGGRGIDEQYF.

About this clonotype: Relative to the germline gene, one junction end is altered; a read error may explain this. The V call is TRBV2, the J call TRBJ2-7; D not resolved. The germline V gene has CDR1 SNHLY and CDR2 FYNNEI. CDR3 length equals 11 residues. The CDR3 DNA is TGTGCCAGCAGTGAGGCCTACGAGCAGTGCTTC. It translates to CASSEAYEQCF.

The chain combines TRBV19 with TRBJ2-7; 10 nucleotides line up with TRBD1. V lost 4 bases to trimming and J lost 3 bases; unmatched junction nucleotides: 6. Looked up from germline, CDR1 is LNHDA and CDR2 is SQIVND (reference sequence). This CDR3 is 15 amino acids long. The CDR3 DNA follows: TGTGCCAGTAGTACGGGGACAGGGGTAGGCTACGAGCAGTACTTC. Encoded protein: CASSTGTGVGYEQYF.

This clonotype appeared many times. The chain recombines TRBV27 with TRBJ2-4; D is unresolved. CDR3 length: 14 residues. The V end lost 3 bases, the J end lost 9 bases, and 15 bases lay between the germline ends. CDR1 and CDR2 (germline): MNHEY, SMNVEV (reference sequence). The CDR3 coding sequence is TGTGCCAGCAGTTTCTCCGGATGGGATGTCATTCAGTACTTC. The encoded protein is CASSFSGWDVIQYF.

This clonotype was picked up a small number of times. The rearrangement joins TRBV29-1 to TRBJ2-7, with TRBD2 identical over 8 bases. CDR1 is SQVTM and CDR2 is ANQGSEA in the germline V gene. Trimming cost V 5 bases and J 2 bases; bases outside gene matches: 14. The CDR3 extends over 16 amino acids. The CDR3 is CSVRGLGAFSTYEQYF. DNA for the CDR3: TGCAGCGTTAGGGGACTAGGTGCATTTTCTACCTACGAGCAGTACTTC.

The chain recombines TRBV7-6 with TRBJ1-6, with D maybe TRBD1 (6 bases). This CDR3 has 15 amino acids. V lost 1 base and J 5 bases, leaving 9 bases between the germline ends. Germline lookup yields CDR1 SGHVS and CDR2 FNYEAQ. CDR3 amino acids: CASSLGTDHNSPLHF. The CDR3 nucleotides are TGTGCCAGCAGCTTAGGGACAGACCATAATTCACCCCTCCACTTT.

This clonotype was picked up many times. The chain joins TRBV2 to TRBJ1-5; 7 bases are a match to TRBD1. CDR3 length: 15 residues. The J segment lost 1 base and the V segment lost 3 bases, leaving 3 bases of the junction unmatched. Germline V CDR1 and CDR2: SNHLY, FYNNEI. Here the CDR3 reads CASSDWGQSNQPQHF. CDR3 bases: TGTGCCAGCAGTGATTGGGGACAGAGCAATCAGCCCCAGCATTTT. Full variable domain (outside the CDR3, taken from reference TRBV2 and TRBJ1-5): EPEVTQTPSHQVTQMGQEVILRCVPISNHLYFYWYRQILGQKVEFLVSFYNNEISEKSEIFDDQFSVERPDGSNFTLKIRSTKLEDSAMYFCASSDWGQSNQPQHFGDGTRLSIL.

The chain has TRBV25-1 and TRBJ2-3; 16 bases match TRBD2. Per the germline V gene, CDR1 is MGHDK and CDR2 is SYGVNS. This CDR3 is built from 17 residues. V was pared by 1 base and J by 5 bases, with 3 bases of the junction left unmatched. The CDR3 reads CASSESGTSGGGDTQYF. The DNA for the CDR3 is TGTGCCAGCAGTGAATCTGGGACTAGCGGGGGGGGAGATACGCAGTATTTT.

The chain couples TRBV14 to TRBJ2-7; the D is unclear. V lost 1 base and J lost 3, with 7 bases in between. The germline V gene has CDR1 SGHDN and CDR2 FVKESK. The CDR3 loop spans 13 amino acids. The CDR3, as DNA: TGTGCCAGCAGCCAAGTCGGGCGCTACGAGCAGTACTTC. Its protein product is CASSQVGRYEQYF.

Concerning this clonotype: This may stem from a read error, because a much larger clone lies one nucleotide away. The rearrangement joins TRBV5-8 to TRBJ1-1, with D possibly matching TRBD1 (5 bases). V lost 4 bases to trimming and J lost 11 bases, with 15 bases between them. Germline V CDR1 and CDR2: SGHTS, YDEGEE. This CDR3 has 12 residues. The CDR3 region is CASSLRDWHAFF. The CDR3 DNA sequence: TGTGCCAGCAGCCTCCGGGACTGGCACGCTTTCTTT. The full variable domain, in which reference TRBV5-8 and TRBJ1-1 provide the parts outside the CDR3, is EAGVTQSPTHLIKTRGQQATLRCSPISGHTSVYWYQQALGLGLQFLLWYDEGEERNRGNFPPRFSGRQFPNYSSELNVNALELEDSALYLCASSLRDWHAFFGQGTRLTVV.